What follows are 7 T cell receptor beta chains derived from one specimen sequenced in a study of cytomegalovirus exposure and HLA in healthy donors. The PCR was carried out with 60 Vbeta primers and 13 Jbeta primers. The method was immunoSEQ multiplex PCR; TCRdb's version includes in-frame clones alone and lacks a portion of them. The table lists roughly 200,000 clones, around 80% of them singletons. The sequenced sample was PBMCs. Receptors originate from a woman in her sixties or seventies in good health and CMV-seropositive.

This chain uses TRBV11-1 with TRBJ2-3, with 11 bases aligning to TRBD2. Per the germline V gene, CDR1 is SGHAT and CDR2 is FQDESV (reference sequence). V trimming: 5 bases; J trimming: 2 bases; junction bases outside the gene matches: 6. CDR3 length equals 16 residues. The CDR3 protein is CASSPGTSGNTDTQYF. CDR3 in DNA: TGTGCCAGCAGCCCAGGGACTAGCGGAAACACAGATACGCAGTATTTT.

The rearrangement uses TRBV27 and TRBJ2-1, with TRBD1 identical over 9 bases. This CDR3 spans 13 amino acids. Germline-derived CDR1 and CDR2 are MNHEY and SMNVEV (reference sequence). The V gene end was trimmed by 6 bases and the J gene end by 4 bases; junction bases not matched to a gene: 1. DNA of the CDR3: TGTGCCAGCAGGGGACAGGGATACAATGAGCAGTTCTTC. Protein product: CASRGQGYNEQFF.

The chain has TRBV6-5 and TRBJ2-5; weak D call: TRBD2 (7 bases). The CDR3 is 14 amino acids. The germline CDR1 and CDR2 sequences are MNHEY and SVGAGI. The V and J ends lost 7 bases and 4 bases respectively, with 16 bases between them. The CDR3, as DNA: TGTGCCAGCAAAGGCCCCGGGGGGCTAGAGACCCAGTACTTC. Translating gives CASKGPGGLETQYF.

The V gene is TRBV27, the J gene TRBJ2-7, with D maybe TRBD2 (6 bases). This CDR3 has 13 amino acids. V lost 5 bases and J 3 bases, leaving 11 bases between the germline ends. Germline-derived CDR1 and CDR2 are MNHEY and SMNVEV (reference sequence). CDR3 region: CASSPGLNYEQYF. The CDR3 DNA reads TGTGCCAGCAGTCCCGGACTAAACTACGAGCAGTACTTC.

This rearrangement joins TRBV10-3 to TRBJ1-5, with TRBD1 matching 12 bases. The CDR3 has 15 amino acids. The germline CDR1 and CDR2 sequences are ENHRY and SYGVKD. J was trimmed by 7 bases and V by 6 bases; bases with no gene match: 7. CDR3 coding DNA: TGTGCCATCAGCCAAGGGACAGGGGGCGAACAGCCCCAGCATTTT. Amino acids: CAISQGTGGEQPQHF.

This clone was picked up one time. V usage is TRBV27 and J usage is TRBJ2-3, with 7 nucleotides matching TRBD1. Germline lookup yields CDR1 MNHEY and CDR2 SMNVEV (reference sequence). This CDR3 has 16 amino acids. Trimming took 4 bases from V and 0 from J; bases not matched to a gene: 7. For the CDR3, the DNA is TGTGCCAGCAGTTCATTTTTCAGGGGGAGCACAGATACGCAGTATTTT. This gives the protein CASSSFFRGSTDTQYF.

This clone was seen a handful of times. The chain recombines TRBV18 with TRBJ2-1, with 11 bases lining up with TRBD2. Germline CDR1 is KGHSH and CDR2 is LQKENI. This CDR3 spans 15 amino acids. Trimming removed 3 bases from V and 3 bases from J; junction bases left unmatched: 1. CDR3 DNA sequence: TGTGCCAGCTCACCTAGCGGGGGGGACTACAATGAGCAGTTCTTC. Amino acid sequence: CASSPSGGDYNEQFF.